This entry concerns a single T cell receptor beta chain. The antigen is not known. Library preparation (for TCRbeta) was performed with unique molecular identifiers. TCRdb reanalysed the PCR reads using MiXCR and keeps one entry per CDR3 protein. The table has more than 400,000 distinct CDR3 sequences, 9.5% to 12% seen once. The data were taken from a study of T-cell reconstitution after alpha-beta-depleted transplantation in children. Study-wide results and caveats: In patients about two months after transplant, alpha-beta T cells reportedly arose from several hundred expanded graft clones. Recipient T cells and thymic progenitors that survived gave rise to the high TCRbeta diversity observed at day 60 in some patients.

The V end lost 4 bases, the J end lost 2 bases, and 19 bases lay between the germline ends. Per germline, CDR1 MDHEN and CDR2 SYDVKM. The CDR3 covers 17 residues. The chain joins TRBV28 to TRBJ2-3; D may be TRBD2 (6 bases). Sequenced material: PBMCs, mostly from graft donor cells, taken 180 days after TCRalphabeta/CD19-depleted stem cell transplant. The receptor was derived from a female patient between 2 and 10 years old who had a stem cell transplant for aplastic anemia, so the T cells may come from the graft donor. CDR3 loop: CASSSFRRAGYTDTQYF. As DNA, the CDR3 is TGTGCCAGCAGTTCCTTTCGGAGGGCAGGGTACACAGATACGCAGTATTTT.